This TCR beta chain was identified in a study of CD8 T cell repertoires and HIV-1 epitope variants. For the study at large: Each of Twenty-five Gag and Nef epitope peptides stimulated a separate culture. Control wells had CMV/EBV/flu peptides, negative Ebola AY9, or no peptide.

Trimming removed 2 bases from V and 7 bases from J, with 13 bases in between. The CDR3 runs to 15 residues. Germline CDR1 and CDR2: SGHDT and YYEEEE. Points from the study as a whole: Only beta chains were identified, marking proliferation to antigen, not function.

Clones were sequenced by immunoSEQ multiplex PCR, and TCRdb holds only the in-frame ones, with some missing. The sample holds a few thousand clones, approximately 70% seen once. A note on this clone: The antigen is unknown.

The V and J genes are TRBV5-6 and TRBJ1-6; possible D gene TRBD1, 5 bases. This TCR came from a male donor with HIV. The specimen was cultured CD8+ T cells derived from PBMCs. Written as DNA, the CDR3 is TGTGCCAGCAGCTTCCTCCAGGGCGTGAATTCACCCCTCCACTTT. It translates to CASSFLQGVNSPLHF.